A single sample gave rise to the 21 T cell receptor beta chains below, sequenced in a study of CD8+CD57+ T cells in acquired aplastic anemia. In patients chosen for sequencing, flow cytometry had shown CD8+CD57+ cell expansion. Genomic DNA was employed as the template in profiling TCR beta VDJ and CDR3. TCRdb recomputed calls from the reads with MiXCR, one row per CDR3 protein. The sample consists of 260,000 or so distinct CDR3 sequences, 82% of them appearing once. Material for sequencing was sorted CD4+, CD8+, or CD8+CD57+ T cells (not recorded which) from PBMCs. All receptors derive from a human donor with aplastic anemia.

This chain links TRBV7-9 with TRBJ2-5, with 9 nucleotides matching TRBD2. Germline values: CDR1 SEHNR, CDR2 FQNEAQ (reference sequence). The CDR3 runs to 15 residues. After removal of 3 bases from V and 12 bases from J, the junction contained 14 bases not matched to a gene. The CDR3 nucleotides are TGTGCCAGCAGCTTTCAAAGAAGCGGGGGGAAGGCCGAGTACTTC. Translation: CASSFQRSGGKAEYF.

The V call is TRBV11-1, the J call TRBJ2-7; D is undetermined. V was pared by 2 bases and J by 4 bases, with 15 bases between. CDR3 size: 15 residues. From germline, CDR1 is SGHAT and CDR2 FQDESV (reference sequence). CDR3 protein: CASSLFGGSEYEQYF. The CDR3 region has the DNA TGTGCCAGCAGCTTATTCGGCGGTAGTGAATACGAGCAGTACTTC.

As to this clonotype: This likely comes from a read error, as the CDR3 has no conserved phenylalanine or tryptophan at its end. The chain links TRBV7-3 to TRBJ1-5, with a tentative D call TRBD1 (5 bases). This CDR3 region has 12 residues. Germline CDR1 and CDR2: SGHTA and FQGTGA. V dropped 5 bases and J dropped 9 bases, with 11 bases sitting between them. The CDR3, as DNA: TGTGCCAGCAGCCTCGTCGGGGGGCCCCAGCATTTA. Its translation: CASSLVGGPQHL.

About this clonotype itself: Germline is not matched at one junction end, which may reflect a read error. The rearrangement joins TRBV7-2 to TRBJ1-5, with unresolved D. Germline V gene sequence: CDR1 SGHTA, CDR2 FQGNSA. This CDR3 has 15 amino acids. As DNA, the CDR3 is TGCGCCAGCAGCCAAGGACGGGGTCGCAATCAGCCCCAGCATTTT. The encoded protein is CASSQGRGRNQPQHF.

Note on this clonotype: The CDR3 ends on some other residue instead of the conserved phenylalanine or tryptophan, so this is likely a read error. The limits of the CDR3 on the DNA are not certain, so only TCRdb's listed CDR3 is given. The chain has TRBV9 and TRBJ2-3; no DNA check was done on the table's D call, TRBD1. The CDR3 length is 13 residues, termini included. Germline V gene data show CDR1 as SGDLS and CDR2 as YYNGEE. Here the CDR3 reads CASSVVVGTGEWL.

This chain connects TRBV5-5 to TRBJ1-5, with D perhaps matching TRBD1 (5 bases). Germline V gives CDR1 SGHKS, CDR2 YYEKEE (reference sequence). This CDR3 comprises 16 residues. Between the trimmed V and J ends, which lost 9 bases and 5 bases, there was a span of 24 bases. The CDR3 bases are TGTGCCATCAGTTACGGCCCCAGGGCAGGTCATCAGCCCCAGCATTTT. It specifies CAISYGPRAGHQPQHF.

J is TRBJ2-2 and V is TRBV11-1; D gene uncertain. CDR3 size: 12 residues. Germline V lookup: CDR1 SGHAT, CDR2 FQDESV (reference sequence). V was clipped by 1 base and J by 11 bases, with 8 bases between them. The CDR3 loop reads CASSLVSDELFF. The CDR3 DNA reads TGTGCCAGCAGCTTAGTGAGCGACGAGCTGTTTTTT.

The chain carries TRBV10-1 and TRBJ2-3, with D maybe TRBD2 (5 bases). Germline assignment: CDR1 WNHNN and CDR2 SYGVQD (reference sequence). V was cut by 2 bases and J by 1 base, with 10 bases left in between. The CDR3 extends over 15 amino acids. The DNA for the CDR3 is TGCGCCAGCAGTGAGGGCGGAGCGGGCACAGATACGCAGTATTTT. The encoded protein is CASSEGGAGTDTQYF.

The chain recombines TRBV7-8 with TRBJ1-1, with TRBD1 matching over 7 bases. J was trimmed by 13 bases and V by 0 bases; bases with no gene match: 14. The CDR3 loop spans 15 amino acids. CDR1 is SGHVS and CDR2 is FQNEAQ in the germline V gene. Here the CDR3 DNA reads TGTGCCAGCAGCTTAGCGCTGACAGGGAATACGCAAGATTTCTTT. Translating gives CASSLALTGNTQDFF. The full variable domain, in which reference TRBV7-8 and TRBJ1-1 provide the parts outside the CDR3, is GAGVSQSPRYKVAKRGQDVALRCDPISGHVSLFWYQQALGQGPEFLTYFQNEAQLDKSGLPSDRFFAERPEGSVSTLKIQRTQQEDSAVYLCASSLALTGNTQDFFGQGTRLTVV.

The chain recombines TRBV29-1 with TRBJ2-7; TRBD2 agrees at 11 bases. V shed 0 bases, J shed 9 bases, and the junction held 10 bases outside the gene matches. This CDR3 contains 15 residues. Germline CDR1 reads SQVTM; CDR2 reads ANQGSEA. CDR3 loop: CSVEDRLAGKLGQYF. DNA of the CDR3: TGCAGCGTTGAAGATCGACTAGCGGGGAAATTGGGGCAGTACTTC.

V usage is TRBV6-5 and J usage is TRBJ2-7; TRBD1 matches 7 bases. The length of the CDR3 is 19 residues. With 10 bases clipped from V and 1 base from J, the junction kept 25 bases outside the gene matches. Germline assignment: CDR1 MNHEY and CDR2 SVGAGI. CDR3 in amino acids: CATSSFHPDGTALSYEQYV. CDR3 nucleotides: TGTGCCACCAGCAGCTTTCATCCAGACGGGACAGCCCTTTCCTACGAGCAGTACGTC.

The V gene is TRBV15, the J gene TRBJ2-3, with D possibly TRBD2 on 7 matching bases. V lost 5 bases, J lost 4 bases, and 13 bases lay in between. Germline values: CDR1 LNHNV, CDR2 YYDKDF (reference sequence). The CDR3 spans 14 residues. CDR3 region: CATSGDGGPDTQYF. CDR3 DNA: TGTGCCACCAGCGGGGACGGGGGGCCAGATACGCAGTATTTT.

As to this clonotype: At one of its ends the junction is not consistent with the germline gene, which may arise from a read error. This chain uses TRBV9 with TRBJ2-2; D is perhaps TRBD2 (5 bases). Germline-derived CDR1 and CDR2 are SGDLS and YYNGEE. The CDR3 consists of 12 residues. DNA for the CDR3: TGTGCCAGCAGAGTAGCACCCGGGGAGCTGTTTTTC. Protein product: CASRVAPGELFF.

A note on this clonotype: The junction departs from the called germline gene at one end, perhaps through a read error. The chain combines TRBV7-8 with TRBJ1-2; no firm D call. CDR3 size: 13 residues. The V gene's germline CDR1 is SGHVS and CDR2 FQNEAQ. Here the CDR3 reads CASSLAGGPDTNF. CDR3 DNA sequence: TGTGCCAGCAGCTTAGCGGGAGGACCCGATACGAACTTC.

Turning to this clonotype: The CDR3 does not end in the conserved phenylalanine or tryptophan, so this is likely a read error. No DNA is shown, since the ends of the CDR3 on it are uncertain; the CDR3 is the one TCRdb lists. This sequence joins TRBV7-6 and TRBJ2-1; whether TRBD2, the table's D call, matches the DNA was not checked. CDR1 and CDR2 from the germline V gene are SGHVS and FNYEAQ. The CDR3 is 13 amino acids long, termini counted. This CDR3 reads CASSLGAYNAPLH.

In regard to this clonotype: This CDR3 fails to terminate in the conserved phenylalanine or tryptophan, so it likely reflects a read error. Because the CDR3's place on the DNA is in doubt, the DNA is left out and the CDR3 is given as listed by TCRdb. This chain uses TRBV7-2 with TRBJ2-2; the tabulated D call, TRBD1, remains unverified against the DNA. A total of 12 residues make up the CDR3, ends included. Germline assignment: CDR1 SGHTA and CDR2 FQGNSA. The CDR3 loop is CASSLEPGGTAL.

Regarding this clonotype: At one end the junction does not follow the germline gene, possibly because of a read error. CDR3 nucleotides: TGTGCCACCAGCAGACCTCGCGGGGACACAGTTTCGAGGACTGAAGCTTTCTTT. It yields the protein CATSRPRGDTVSRTEAFF. The V gene is TRBV11-1, the J gene TRBJ1-1, with a possible D match to TRBD1 (6 bases). This CDR3 spans 18 amino acids. Looked up from germline, CDR1 is SGHAT and CDR2 is FQDESV (reference sequence).

With respect to this clonotype: This CDR3 is missing its conserved last phenylalanine or tryptophan, likely due to a read error. The chain couples TRBV2 to TRBJ2-7; unclear D gene. Trimming removed 3 bases from V and 4 bases from J, with 16 bases in between. The CDR3 covers 15 residues. CDR1 is SNHLY, CDR2 FYNNEI, per germline. The CDR3 DNA is TGTGCCAGCAGTGAGGTAGACCCCGTACTGTACGAGCAGTACTTA. This sequence encodes CASSEVDPVLYEQYL.

On this clonotype itself: Likely a read error: the CDR3 ends without its conserved phenylalanine or tryptophan. This chain links TRBV9 with TRBJ1-1, with a tentative D call TRBD1 (5 bases). V lost 5 bases, J lost 9 bases, and 17 bases lay in between. CDR3 size: 13 residues. CDR1 is SGDLS and CDR2 is YYNGEE in the germline V gene. This chain's CDR3 is CASSPGGDKQAFV. The DNA of the CDR3 is TGTGCCAGCAGTCCGGGGGGTGACAAACAAGCTTTCGTT.

The chain couples TRBV7-2 to TRBJ2-3, with D tentatively TRBD2 (6 bases). Germline CDR1 is SGHTA and CDR2 is FQGNSA. This CDR3 region has 15 residues. V lost 7 bases and J lost 5, with 19 bases in between. CDR3 sequence reads: CASTVMAGTGDTQYF. The CDR3, as DNA: TGTGCCAGCACCGTGATGGCGGGGACCGGAGATACGCAGTATTTT.

The chain has TRBV6-5 and TRBJ2-4; D gene ambiguous. The DNA matches TRBJ2-7 better at its end, which makes the J call doubtful. The CDR3 extends over 12 amino acids. CDR1 and CDR2 from the germline V gene are MNHEY and SVGAGI. CDR3 sequence: CASSGAGDEQYF. DNA of the CDR3: TGTGCCAGCAGCGGAGCTGGGGACGAGCAGTACTTC.